A selection of T cell receptor beta chains follows, all from one sample in a study of T cells of healthy individuals. Each CDR3 protein is one row after TCRdb ran MiXCR on the 5' RACE reads. The data show some 69,000 distinct CDR3 sequences, about a sixth seen once. Every receptor here comes from a human donor in good health. Each CDR3 is given with its conserved first and last residue. D genes are given only for firm matches. The size of a clone is reported for some rows only, either as once, few or many, or as a class for expanded clones.

d_gene | j_gene | v_gene | abundance | CDR3aa | CDR3nt
- | TRBJ2-1 | TRBV29-1 | few | CSGEAESSYNEQFF | TGCAGCGGAGAAGCGGAAAGCTCCTACAATGAGCAGTTCTTC
- | TRBJ1-2 | TRBV10-2 | few | CASSESGQYLGYTF | TGCGCCAGCAGTGAGTCGGGGCAGTATTTAGGCTACACCTTC
- | TRBJ2-5 | TRBV27 | many | CASSSRFTGYSDGETQYF | TGTGCCAGCAGTTCCCGATTTACAGGGTACAGCGACGGCGAGACCCAGTACTTC
- | TRBJ2-7 | TRBV7-2 | - | CASSLEVRGEQYF | TGTGCCAGCAGCTTAGAAGTTAGAGGCGAGCAGTACTTC
TRBD1 | TRBJ1-5 | TRBV27 | many | CASRLQGARVGPQHF | TGTGCCAGCAGGTTACAGGGGGCGCGGGTTGGACCCCAGCATTTT
- | TRBJ2-7 | TRBV4-3 | many | CASSQAWGPYEQYF | TGCGCCAGCAGCCAAGCCTGGGGGCCCTACGAGCAGTACTTC
TRBD1 | TRBJ2-3 | TRBV27 | many | CASNSGQGASTDTQYF | TGTGCCAGCAACTCGGGACAGGGGGCAAGCACAGATACGCAGTATTTT
TRBD2 | TRBJ2-1 | TRBV20-1 | few | CSAPHGTSGDNEQFF | TGCAGTGCCCCTCATGGGACTAGCGGTGACAATGAGCAGTTCTTC
- | TRBJ2-1 | TRBV12-5 | - | CASELGYNEQFF | TGTGCTAGTGAATTAGGATACAATGAGCAGTTCTTC
- | TRBJ1-5 | TRBV20-1 | many | CSAFNSNQPQHF | TGCAGTGCTTTTAATAGCAATCAGCCCCAGCATTTT
- | TRBJ2-5 | TRBV7-9 | many | CASSLNLETQYF | TGTGCCAGCAGCCTCAACTTGGAGACCCAGTACTTC